The table lists the clone carrying this T cell receptor beta chain with a count of one. This CDR3 has 15 amino acids. The J segment lost 1 base and the V segment lost 4 bases, leaving 3 bases of the junction unmatched. The germline CDR1 and CDR2 sequences are SGHRS and YFSETQ. These data originate in a study of cytomegalovirus exposure and HLA in healthy donors. PCR used 60 Vbeta primers and 13 Jbeta primers. Sequencing used immunoSEQ multiplex PCR; TCRdb keeps in-frame clones, though not all of them. In the table there are about 130,000 clones, around four fifths of which are singletons. The sample comprised PBMCs. The sequence was collected from a man aged 25-45 years in good health and CMV-seronegative. V usage is TRBV5-1 and J usage is TRBJ2-2, with 8 bases identical to TRBD1. The CDR3 sequence: CASSPGGRNTGELFF. DNA for the CDR3: TGCGCCAGCAGCCCAGGGGGCAGGAACACCGGGGAGCTGTTTTTT.